This is a list of T cell receptor beta chains from one sample in a study of blood T cell repertoires in COVID-19. TCRdb's table, derived via immunoSEQ multiplex PCR, lists solely in-frame clones and lacks some. The sample has under 95,000 clones; around 85% are singletons. Sequencing input: peripheral blood. The receptors derive from a man between 50 and 59 years old with COVID-19, enrolled during active disease. The CDR3 runs from the conserved cysteine through the conserved F or W. A D gene is named only where the DNA matches it firmly. Clone size is not always given. Where it is, it says once, few, many or a class for expanded clones.

>NA|TRBV11-2|NA|TRBJ2-6
CASSLTYSGANVLTF
TGTGCCAGCAGCCTAACGTACTCTGGGGCCAACGTCCTGACTTTC
>TRBD1|TRBV13|few|TRBJ2-7
CASSPRDRHYEQYF
TGTGCCAGCAGCCCCCGGGACAGACACTACGAGCAGTACTTC
>NA|TRBV3-1/TRBV3-2|NA|TRBJ1-1
CASSRRGRTEAFF
TGTGCCAGCAGCCGAAGAGGGAGGACTGAAGCTTTCTTT
>NA|TRBV5-4|once|TRBJ2-7
CASSLPRDEQYF
TGTGCCAGCAGCTTGCCTCGCGACGAGCAGTACTTC
>NA|TRBV7-6|NA|TRBJ2-3
CASSSGWAFGTDTQYF
TGTGCCAGCAGCAGCGGCTGGGCTTTTGGAACAGATACGCAGTATTTT
>TRBD2|TRBV20-1|NA|TRBJ2-7
CSASPIAGITYEQYF
TGCAGTGCTAGTCCTATAGCGGGGATAACCTACGAGCAGTACTTC
>NA|TRBV28|NA|TRBJ1-2
CASITGGYGYTF
TGTGCCAGCATTACCGGGGGCTATGGCTACACCTTC
>TRBD2|TRBV9|NA|TRBJ2-4
CASSVEGLAGEDGNIQYF
TGTGCCAGCAGCGTAGAAGGACTAGCGGGAGAGGATGGAAACATTCAGTACTTC
>NA|TRBV5-1|once|TRBJ1-5
CASSSGVGNQPQHF
TGCGCCAGCAGCTCCGGGGTGGGCAATCAGCCCCAGCATTTT
>NA|TRBV28|NA|TRBJ1-4
CATLPGGLRVRKLFF
TGTGCCACCCTACCCGGGGGACTGAGGGTAAGGAAACTGTTTTTT
>NA|TRBV19|NA|TRBJ1-5
CASSTLGLGNQPQHF
TGTGCCAGTAGTACCCTTGGACTGGGAAATCAGCCCCAGCATTTT
>TRBD2|TRBV7-9|NA|TRBJ2-3
CASSLARGLAGGGTDTQYF
TGTGCCAGCAGCTTAGCTCGGGGGCTAGCGGGAGGAGGCACAGATACGCAGTATTTT
>NA|TRBV2|NA|TRBJ2-1
CASGSLVGNEQFF
TGTGCCAGCGGTTCCCTAGTTGGCAATGAGCAGTTCTTC
>TRBD1|TRBV5-1|NA|TRBJ1-3
CASSFTEGTGGGAGNTIYF
TGCGCCAGCAGCTTTACAGAAGGGACAGGAGGAGGCGCTGGAAACACCATATATTTT
>TRBD1|TRBV11-2|NA|TRBJ2-2
CATSGTGNTGELFF
TGTGCCACGTCCGGGACAGGGAACACCGGGGAGCTGTTTTTT
>TRBD2|TRBV9|NA|TRBJ2-7
CASSYTPSGSGEQYF
TGTGCCAGCAGCTATACCCCAAGCGGGAGTGGTGAGCAGTACTTC
>NA|TRBV24-1|NA|TRBJ2-3
CATAGDTDTQYF
TGTGCCACCGCCGGGGACACAGATACGCAGTATTTT
>NA|TRBV6-6|once|TRBJ2-2
CASGRTSRLGELFF
TGTGCCAGCGGCCGTACTAGCAGACTCGGGGAGCTGTTTTTT
>NA|TRBV6-6|NA|TRBJ1-6
CASSYSSGSPLHF
TGTGCCAGCAGTTACTCGTCAGGGTCACCCCTCCACTTT
>NA|TRBV23-1|NA|TRBJ1-6
CASTPPRTAPNSPLHF
TGCGCCAGCACCCCCCCCCGGACAGCTCCGAATTCACCCCTCCACTTT
>NA|TRBV5-6|once|TRBJ1-2
CASSPPVGANYGYTF
TGTGCCAGCAGCCCCCCCGTAGGAGCTAACTATGGCTACACCTTC
>NA|TRBV19|NA|TRBJ2-2
CASSGVYTGELFF
TGTGCCAGTTCAGGGGTTTATACCGGGGAGCTGTTTTTT
>TRBD1|TRBV28|NA|TRBJ1-5
CASSLGQGFWLGHF
TGTGCCAGCAGTTTAGGACAGGGTTTTTGGCTGGGGCATTTT
>TRBD1|TRBV28|NA|TRBJ2-7
CASSPGGTGGRREQYF
TGTGCCAGCAGCCCCGGGGGGACAGGGGGCAGAAGGGAGCAGTACTTC
>NA|TRBV12-3/TRBV12-4|once|TRBJ1-1
CASSLTQNTEAFF
TGTGCCAGCAGCCTGACACAGAACACTGAAGCTTTCTTT
>NA|TRBV19|NA|TRBJ1-2
CASSIGLTGTYTF
TGTGCCAGTAGTATTGGCCTAACAGGGACCTACACCTTC
>NA|TRBV4-3|NA|TRBJ1-1
CASSQGQYMNTEAFF
TGCGCCAGCAGCCAAGGACAGTACATGAACACTGAAGCTTTCTTT
>TRBD1|TRBV11-2|few|TRBJ1-1
CASSLSTGGSPEAFF
TGTGCCAGCAGCCTTTCGACAGGGGGCTCCCCTGAAGCTTTCTTT
>NA|TRBV21-1|NA|TRBJ2-3
CASRSRDSDLDTQYF
TGTGCCAGCAGGAGTCGCGACTCCGACTTGGATACGCAGTATTTT
>TRBD1|TRBV15|few|TRBJ1-2
CATSRGRDSLYGYTF
TGTGCCACCAGCAGAGGAAGGGACAGTCTCTATGGCTACACCTTC
>NA|TRBV5-1|NA|TRBJ2-7
CASSLLSHSYEQYF
TGCGCCAGCAGCTTGTTGTCCCACTCCTACGAGCAGTACTTC
>NA|TRBV6-5|NA|TRBJ2-5
CASSLYWETQYF
TGTGCCAGCAGTCTCTATTGGGAGACCCAGTACTTC
>TRBD2|TRBV4-1|NA|TRBJ2-7
CASSQDHGTSASYEQYF
TGCGCCAGCAGCCAAGACCACGGGACTAGCGCGTCCTACGAGCAGTACTTC
>NA|TRBV24-1|NA|TRBJ2-3
CATSDFPGRTDTQYF
TGTGCCACCAGTGATTTTCCGGGTCGCACAGATACGCAGTATTTT
>NA|TRBV9|NA|TRBJ1-4
CASSRLGRAANEKLFF
TGTGCCAGCAGCCGTCTGGGGAGGGCGGCTAATGAAAAACTGTTTTTT
>NA|TRBV5-1|NA|TRBJ2-5
CASSLTFQETQYF
TGCGCCAGCAGCTTGACTTTTCAAGAGACCCAGTACTTC
>TRBD1|TRBV7-2|NA|TRBJ1-2
CASSYGTGYGYTF
TGTGCCAGCAGCTACGGGACAGGATATGGCTACACCTTC
>NA|TRBV6-1|NA|TRBJ2-2
CASSDPHQTGGELFF
TGTGCCAGCAGTGACCCCCACCAGACGGGCGGGGAGCTGTTTTTT
>TRBD1|TRBV5-4|NA|TRBJ1-2
CASSFGQGAGYGYTF
TGTGCCAGCAGCTTCGGACAGGGGGCTGGCTATGGCTACACCTTC